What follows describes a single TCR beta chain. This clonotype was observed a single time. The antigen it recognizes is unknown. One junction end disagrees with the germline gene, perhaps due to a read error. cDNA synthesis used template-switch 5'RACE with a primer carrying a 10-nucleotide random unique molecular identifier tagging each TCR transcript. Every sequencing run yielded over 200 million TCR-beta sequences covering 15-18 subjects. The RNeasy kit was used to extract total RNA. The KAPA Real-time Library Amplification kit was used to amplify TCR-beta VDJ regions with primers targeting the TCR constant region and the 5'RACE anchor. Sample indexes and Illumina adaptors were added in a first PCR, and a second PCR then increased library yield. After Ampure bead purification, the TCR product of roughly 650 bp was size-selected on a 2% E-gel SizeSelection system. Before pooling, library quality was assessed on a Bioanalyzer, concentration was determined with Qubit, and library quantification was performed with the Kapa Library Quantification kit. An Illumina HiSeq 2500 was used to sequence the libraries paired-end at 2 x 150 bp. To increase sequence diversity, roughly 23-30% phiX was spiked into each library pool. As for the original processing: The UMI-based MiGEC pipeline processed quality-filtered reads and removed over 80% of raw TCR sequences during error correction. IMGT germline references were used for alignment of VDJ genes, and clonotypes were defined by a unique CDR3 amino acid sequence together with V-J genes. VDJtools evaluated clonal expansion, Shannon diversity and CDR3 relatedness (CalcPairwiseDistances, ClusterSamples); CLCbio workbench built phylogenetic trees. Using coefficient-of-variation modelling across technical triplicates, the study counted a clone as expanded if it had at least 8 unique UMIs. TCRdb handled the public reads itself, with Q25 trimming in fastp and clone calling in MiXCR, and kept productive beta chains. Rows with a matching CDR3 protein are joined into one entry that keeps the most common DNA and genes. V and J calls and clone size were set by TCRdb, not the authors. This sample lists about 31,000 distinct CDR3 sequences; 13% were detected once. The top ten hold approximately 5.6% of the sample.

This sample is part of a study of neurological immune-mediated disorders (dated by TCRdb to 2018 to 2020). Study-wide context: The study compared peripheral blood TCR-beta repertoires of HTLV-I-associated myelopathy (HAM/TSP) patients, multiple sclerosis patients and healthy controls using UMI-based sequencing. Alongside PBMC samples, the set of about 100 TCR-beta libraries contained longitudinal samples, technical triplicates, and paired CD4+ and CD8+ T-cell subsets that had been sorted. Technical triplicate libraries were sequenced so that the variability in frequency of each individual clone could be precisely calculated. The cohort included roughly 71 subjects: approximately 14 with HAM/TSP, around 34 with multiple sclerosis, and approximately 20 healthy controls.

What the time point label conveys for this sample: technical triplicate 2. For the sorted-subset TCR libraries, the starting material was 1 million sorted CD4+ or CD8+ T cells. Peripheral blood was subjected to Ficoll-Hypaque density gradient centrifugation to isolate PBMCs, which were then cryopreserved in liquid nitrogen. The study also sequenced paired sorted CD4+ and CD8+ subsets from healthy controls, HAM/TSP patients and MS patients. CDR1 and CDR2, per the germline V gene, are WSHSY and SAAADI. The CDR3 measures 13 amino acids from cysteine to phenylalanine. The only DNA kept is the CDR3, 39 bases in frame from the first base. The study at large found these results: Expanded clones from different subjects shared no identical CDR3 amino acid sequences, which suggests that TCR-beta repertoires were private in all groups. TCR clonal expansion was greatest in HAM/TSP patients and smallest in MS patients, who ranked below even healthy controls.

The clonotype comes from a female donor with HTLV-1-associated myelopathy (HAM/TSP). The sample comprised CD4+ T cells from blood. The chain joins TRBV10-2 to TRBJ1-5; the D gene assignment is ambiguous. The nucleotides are TGCGCCATCAGTGAGAGTCCGAATCATCCCCAGCATTTT. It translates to CAISESPNHPQHF.